The clone carrying this TCR beta chain was detected only a few times. What it binds is unknown. Sequencing templates came from extracted RNA that was reverse transcribed into cDNA. TCRdb's table, derived via immunoSEQ multiplex PCR, lists solely in-frame clones and lacks some. The repertoire consists of a few hundred thousand clones, with roughly three fifths occurring once and the leading ten covering 4.5% to 6%. This entry comes from a study of CD8+ T cells in alopecia areata. Study-wide results and caveats: Affected lesional scalp, above all in alopecia totalis/universalis, was more clonal than normal scalp.

Germline assignment: CDR1 LGHNT and CDR2 FRNRAP. V lost 5 bases and J lost 6, with 17 bases in between. This CDR3 has 15 residues. The sequence was collected from a human donor in good health. Sequencing was done on a sample of CD8+ T cells sorted from blood. The V call is TRBV12-5, the J call TRBJ1-5; D unresolved. The CDR3 sequence: CASGADYSLGQPQHF. For the CDR3, the DNA is TGTGCTAGTGGTGCCGACTACAGTTTGGGTCAGCCCCAGCATTTT.